This TCR beta chain was captured in a study of blood T cell repertoires in COVID-19. For the study at large: Nucleic acid was either cDNA or gDNA, and it came from T cells, B-cell-depleted T cells, or PBMCs.

Trimming removed 5 bases from V and 2 bases from J; junction bases left unmatched: 1. There are 15 residues in the CDR3. The V gene's germline CDR1 is LGHNA and CDR2 YSLEER. Data came from immunoSEQ multiplex PCR; TCRdb stores just in-frame clones and leaves some out. The data contain 250,000 or so clones, 91% of them singletons. The sequenced sample was PBMCs or T cells enriched from blood (not recorded which). The source of this sequence is a human donor in a cohort exposed to, infected with or recovered from COVID-19 (not recorded which). The donor label of this sample is uncertain. This chain joins TRBV4-3 and TRBJ2-7, with 15 bases lining up with TRBD2. The CDR3 is CASSWTSGGAYEQYF. As DNA, the CDR3 is TGCGCCAGCAGCTGGACTAGCGGGGGGGCCTACGAGCAGTACTTC.